The next 2 T cell receptor beta chains were all read from a single sample in a study of shared clonotypes between healthy human individuals. Measured with immunoSEQ multiplex PCR; TCRdb has only the in-frame clones, and not every one. Here the sample spans roughly 2,300,000 clones, just under 95% being singletons. Input material: naive CD4+ T cells from PBMCs. Subset: CD45RA+ positively selected. All receptors derive from a man between 18 and 35 years old in good health. Some clones in this sample may be carry-over from other donors' samples.

The chain has TRBV29-1 and TRBJ2-1; D might be TRBD2 (5 bases). With 2 bases removed from V and 4 bases from J, the gap between germline ends came to 9 bases. The CDR3 is made up of 13 amino acids. Germline loops: CDR1 SQVTM, CDR2 ANQGSEA. The CDR3 reads CSVEWKRYNEQFF. As DNA, the CDR3 is TGCAGCGTTGAATGGAAGCGGTACAATGAGCAGTTCTTC.

This chain links TRBV29-1 with TRBJ2-1; the D is unclear. The germline CDR1 and CDR2 sequences are SQVTM and ANQGSEA. Trimming cost V 4 bases and J 3 bases, with 13 bases left between them. The CDR3 totals 14 residues. CDR3 DNA: TGCAGCGTTGTTCTCGGGCAGCGCTACAATGAGCAGTTCTTC. It yields the protein CSVVLGQRYNEQFF.